Listed here are 17 T cell receptor beta chains from one sample, sequenced in a study of cytomegalovirus exposure and HLA in healthy donors. The PCR made use of 60 Vbeta and 13 Jbeta primers. Repertoires were generated with immunoSEQ multiplex PCR, while TCRdb's copy carries only in-frame clones and drops some. The sample shows approximately 150,000 clones, roughly 79% of them seen only once. Sequencing input: PBMCs. These TCRs come from a man aged 40-49 years in good health and CMV-seronegative.

The chain recombines TRBV4-2 with TRBJ2-7, with TRBD1 as a possible D gene (5 bases). CDR3 size: 15 residues. CDR1 is LGHNA, CDR2 YNFKEQ, per germline. Trimming took 0 bases from V and 5 from J, leaving 14 bases between them. The chain's CDR3 is CASSQDPLGANEQYV. The CDR3 DNA reads as TGTGCCAGCAGCCAAGATCCCCTAGGGGCCAACGAGCAGTACGTC.

The chain has TRBV5-1 and TRBJ1-2; D uncertain. In germline, CDR1 is SGHRS, CDR2 YFSETQ. Trimming took 0 bases from V and 6 from J, leaving 12 bases between them. The CDR3 consists of 14 residues. In DNA form, the CDR3 reads TGCGCCAGCAGCTTGGAAGGACTCCGGGATGGCTACACCTTC. The encoded protein is CASSLEGLRDGYTF.

The J gene is TRBJ1-2, the V gene TRBV7-9, with 7 bases that match TRBD1. The V gene end was trimmed by 5 bases and the J gene end by 1 base; junction bases not matched to a gene: 7. This CDR3 region has 15 residues. Germline values: CDR1 SEHNR, CDR2 FQNEAQ (reference sequence). The CDR3 DNA follows: TGTGCCAGCAGCGGACGACAGGGTGGTAACTATGGCTACACCTTC. Translated: CASSGRQGGNYGYTF.

The chain combines TRBV5-6 with TRBJ2-1; D not resolved. Trimming left V 0 bases short and J 8 bases short, with 6 bases between. The CDR3 length is 12 residues. Per germline, CDR1 SGHDT and CDR2 YYEEEE. CDR3 amino acids: CASSLDSYEQFF. CDR3 sequence (DNA): TGTGCCAGCAGCTTGGACAGCTATGAGCAGTTCTTC.

The V gene is TRBV19, the J gene TRBJ1-1; possible D gene TRBD1, 5 bases. The CDR3 length is 13 residues. V lost 7 bases, J lost 3 bases, and 12 bases lay in between. CDR1 is LNHDA, CDR2 SQIVND, per germline (reference sequence). The CDR3 loop is CASNERGYTEAFF. The CDR3 region has the DNA TGTGCCAGTAATGAAAGGGGCTACACTGAAGCTTTCTTT.

The chain recombines TRBV5-1 with TRBJ2-1; a possible D gene is TRBD1 (6 bases). Trimming shortened V by 1 base and J by 9 bases, and 11 bases separated the two germline ends. The CDR3 totals 13 residues. Germline values: CDR1 SGHRS, CDR2 YFSETQ. In DNA, the CDR3 is TGCGCCAGCAGCTTGCAGGGGAACACTGAGCAGTTCTTC. Its translation: CASSLQGNTEQFF. Together with reference TRBV5-1 and TRBJ2-1, the CDR3 gives the full variable domain: KAGVTQTPRYLIKTRGQQVTLSCSPISGHRSVSWYQQTPGQGLQFLFEYFSETQRNKGNFPGRFSGRQFSNSRSEMNVSTLELGDSALYLCASSLQGNTEQFFGPGTRLTVL.

This clone was seen more than once but under ten times. The rearrangement uses TRBV14 and TRBJ2-3, with D possibly being TRBD1 (6 bases). Germline V lookup: CDR1 SGHDN, CDR2 FVKESK. Deletions cut 9 bases from V and 3 bases from J, with 19 bases between. The CDR3 contains 15 residues. The CDR3 DNA follows: TGTGCCAGTCGTACAGGGTTGAGTCGGACAGATACGCAGTATTTT. It yields the protein CASRTGLSRTDTQYF.

The chain has TRBV5-1 and TRBJ2-5; 14 bases line up with TRBD2. The CDR3 contains 17 residues. Germline-derived CDR1 and CDR2 are SGHRS and YFSETQ. V trimming: 4 bases; J trimming: 5 bases; junction bases outside the gene matches: 10. Here the CDR3 DNA reads TGCGCCAGCAGCAAGGGACTAGCGGGAGAGGGTTGGGAGACCCAGTACTTC. Protein product: CASSKGLAGEGWETQYF.

This clone turned up a few times. The rearrangement links TRBV7-2 to TRBJ2-5; possible D gene TRBD1, 6 bases. The CDR3 has 13 amino acids. The ends were cut back, 5 bases at V and 3 bases at J, with 10 bases in the middle. Germline V lookup: CDR1 SGHTA, CDR2 FQGNSA. The CDR3: CASSPWTEETQYF. The CDR3 nucleotides read TGTGCCAGCAGCCCTTGGACAGAAGAGACCCAGTACTTC. Together with reference TRBV7-2 and TRBJ2-5, the CDR3 gives the full variable domain: GAGVSQSPSNKVTEKGKDVELRCDPISGHTALYWYRQSLGQGLEFLIYFQGNSAPDKSGLPSDRFSAERTGGSVSTLTIQRTQQEDSAVYLCASSPWTEETQYFGPGTRLLVL.

The J gene is TRBJ2-2, the V gene TRBV28; 7 bases line up with TRBD1. CDR3 length: 13 amino acids. V trimming: 8 bases; J trimming: 2 bases; junction bases outside the gene matches: 2. CDR1 is MDHEN and CDR2 is SYDVKM in the germline V gene. In DNA, the CDR3 is TGTGCCAGCTGGGACAGTAACACCGGGGAGCTGTTTTTT. Protein sequence: CASWDSNTGELFF.

This clone was found a few times. The chain combines TRBV28 with TRBJ1-1; weak D call: TRBD1 (6 bases). Germline assignment: CDR1 MDHEN and CDR2 SYDVKM. CDR3 length: 16 amino acids. V lost 5 bases and J lost 4, with 20 bases in between. The CDR3 spells CASSTHREWQGTEAFF. CDR3 sequence (DNA): TGTGCCAGCAGTACTCACAGGGAATGGCAGGGCACTGAAGCTTTCTTT.

The chain carries TRBV5-1 and TRBJ1-1; 10 nucleotides align to TRBD1. This CDR3 contains 16 residues. With 2 bases clipped from V and 7 bases from J, the junction kept 11 bases outside the gene matches. The V gene's germline CDR1 is SGHRS and CDR2 YFSETQ. CDR3 amino acids: CASSFSGTGEIVEAFF. The CDR3, as DNA: TGCGCCAGCAGCTTCTCCGGGACAGGGGAAATCGTTGAAGCTTTCTTT. Complete variable domain (other parts from reference TRBV5-1 and TRBJ1-1): KAGVTQTPRYLIKTRGQQVTLSCSPISGHRSVSWYQQTPGQGLQFLFEYFSETQRNKGNFPGRFSGRQFSNSRSEMNVSTLELGDSALYLCASSFSGTGEIVEAFFGQGTRLTVV.

In DNA form, the CDR3 reads TGCAGTGCTCCCGGGGGATCTGAAGCTTTCTTT. It translates to CSAPGGSEAFF. V usage is TRBV20-1 and J usage is TRBJ1-1; the D gene is possibly TRBD1 (5 bases). With 5 bases removed from V and 6 bases from J, the gap between germline ends came to 10 bases. This CDR3 is built from 11 residues. Germline values: CDR1 DFQATT, CDR2 SNEGSKA (reference sequence).

The CDR3 DNA is TGCAGCGCTATCTCCGGACAGGGGGCGATGGAGACCCAGTACTTC. Amino acid sequence: CSAISGQGAMETQYF. The chain uses TRBV29-1 and TRBJ2-5; TRBD1 agrees at 11 bases. Germline lookup yields CDR1 SQVTM and CDR2 ANQGSEA. The CDR3 spans 15 residues. The V and J ends lost 7 bases and 5 bases, in that order; junction bases with no gene match: 12.

This clone has more than one count but fewer than ten. The rearrangement uses TRBV30 and TRBJ2-1; D gene unclear. CDR3 length: 13 residues. CDR1 and CDR2 (germline): GTSNPN, SVGIG (reference sequence). With 0 bases removed from V and 6 bases from J, the gap between germline ends came to 9 bases. As DNA, the CDR3 is TGTGCCTGGAGTGTACTTAAGCTCAATGAGCAGTTCTTC. Its translation: CAWSVLKLNEQFF.

The J gene is TRBJ2-2, the V gene TRBV7-9; 7 bases align to TRBD1. The CDR3 extends over 16 amino acids. Germline CDR1 and CDR2: SEHNR and FQNEAQ (reference sequence). Unmatched junction bases numbered 5, after V lost 1 base and J lost 3 bases. Written as DNA, the CDR3 is TGTGCCAGCAGCTTAGGCAACAGGGGCTACACCGGGGAGCTGTTTTTT. This codes for CASSLGNRGYTGELFF. Full variable domain (remainder filled in from reference TRBV7-9 and TRBJ2-2): DTGVSQNPRHKITKRGQNVTFRCDPISEHNRLYWYRQTLGQGPEFLTYFQNEAQLEKSRLLSDRFSAERPKGSFSTLEIQRTEQGDSAMYLCASSLGNRGYTGELFFGEGSRLTVL.

The genes are TRBV18 and TRBJ2-4; no clear D gene. The CDR3 covers 13 residues. With 3 bases removed from V and 5 bases from J, the gap between germline ends came to 8 bases. Per the germline V gene, CDR1 is KGHSH and CDR2 is LQKENI. The CDR3 sequence is CASSPRTENIQYF. The CDR3 coding sequence is TGTGCCAGCTCACCCCGAACAGAAAACATTCAGTACTTC.